These 11 T cell receptor beta chains came from one sample sequenced in a study of OX40 agonist ivuxolimab in advanced cancers. The data were produced by immunoSEQ multiplex PCR, yet TCRdb's version contains in-frame clones alone and is incomplete. Found here are about 59,000 clones, roughly four fifths of them singletons; the top ten hold about 0.75%. The sample here was CD4+ or CD8+ T cells sorted from blood, taken in a trial of the OX40 agonist ivuxolimab. These receptors were taken from an adult with an advanced solid tumor such as melanoma, head and neck, liver or kidney cancer.

The chain combines TRBV10-3 with TRBJ1-5; D uncertain. The CDR3 has 14 amino acids. CDR1 and CDR2 from the germline V gene are ENHRY and SYGVKD. Deletions cut 7 bases from V and 4 bases from J, with 14 bases between. CDR3 bases: TGTGCCATCAAGAACTTGGCGGGGAATCAGCCCCAGCATTTT. Its translation: CAIKNLAGNQPQHF.

The rearrangement joins TRBV7-6 to TRBJ1-1; D is undetermined. CDR1 and CDR2 (germline): SGHVS, FNYEAQ. This CDR3 has 15 amino acids. Trimming pared 5 bases from V and 1 base from J, leaving 14 bases between. The chain's CDR3 is CASSPDPRGNTEAFF. DNA for the CDR3: TGTGCCAGCAGCCCCGACCCCAGAGGGAACACTGAAGCTTTCTTT. The whole variable domain, remainder taken from reference TRBV7-6 and TRBJ1-1, is GAGVSQSPRYKVTKRGQDVALRCDPISGHVSLYWYRQALGQGPEFLTYFNYEAQQDKSGLPNDRFSAERPEGSISTLTIQRTEQRDSAMYRCASSPDPRGNTEAFFGQGTRLTVV.

The chain carries TRBV7-9 and TRBJ2-7; weak D call: TRBD1 (5 bases). Per the germline V gene, CDR1 is SEHNR and CDR2 is FQNEAQ (reference sequence). CDR3 length equals 12 residues. The ends were cut back, 2 bases at V and 4 bases at J, with 6 bases in the middle. In DNA, the CDR3 is TGTGCCAGCAGCTTAAGGGGATACGAGCAGTACTTC. Amino acids: CASSLRGYEQYF.

The genes are TRBV2 and TRBJ2-5; a possible D gene is TRBD2 (5 bases). Trimming removed 4 bases from V and 5 bases from J, with 11 bases in between. Germline loops: CDR1 SNHLY, CDR2 FYNNEI. The CDR3 is 13 amino acids. The CDR3 loop is CASSVLAWETQYF. The DNA of the CDR3 is TGTGCCAGCAGTGTCCTAGCTTGGGAGACCCAGTACTTC. Full variable domain (missing parts from reference TRBV2 and TRBJ2-5): EPEVTQTPSHQVTQMGQEVILRCVPISNHLYFYWYRQILGQKVEFLVSFYNNEISEKSEIFDDQFSVERPDGSNFTLKIRSTKLEDSAMYFCASSVLAWETQYFGPGTRLLVL.

This clone was counted only a few times. The V gene is TRBV2, the J gene TRBJ2-1; TRBD1 agrees at 7 bases. V lost 6 bases and J lost 5; bases outside the gene matches: 4. CDR3 length equals 13 residues. From germline, CDR1 is SNHLY and CDR2 FYNNEI. The CDR3 here is CASSRTGHNEQFF. The DNA for the CDR3 is TGTGCCAGCAGCCGGACAGGACACAATGAGCAGTTCTTC.

The chain uses TRBV19 and TRBJ2-2, with 7 bases lining up with TRBD1. V shed 5 bases and J 5 bases; nucleotides not matched to a gene: 8. The CDR3 is made up of 15 amino acids. The V gene's germline CDR1 is LNHDA and CDR2 SQIVND (reference sequence). CDR3 in DNA: TGTGCCAGTAGTCGCCAGGGGGTGGGGACCGGGGAGCTGTTTTTT. Translating gives CASSRQGVGTGELFF.

The chain recombines TRBV15 with TRBJ2-3; the D is unclear. The CDR3 extends over 14 amino acids. Per germline, CDR1 LNHNV and CDR2 YYDKDF (reference sequence). Trimming cost V 5 bases and J 0 bases, with 9 bases left between them. For the CDR3, the DNA is TGTGCCACCAGCGGCCGTTCTAGCACAGATACGCAGTATTTT. This codes for CATSGRSSTDTQYF.

The V call is TRBV9, the J call TRBJ1-2; D gene unclear. From germline, CDR1 is SGDLS and CDR2 YYNGEE. The CDR3 loop spans 14 amino acids. The ends were cut back, 2 bases at V and 6 bases at J, with 14 bases in the middle. The CDR3 DNA reads TGTGCCAGCAGCGTCCGGAGCCCCCTGGATGGCTACACCTTC. This sequence encodes CASSVRSPLDGYTF.

V is TRBV19 and J is TRBJ2-1, with 7 bases that match TRBD2. CDR1 is LNHDA, CDR2 SQIVND, per germline (reference sequence). The V and J ends lost 7 bases and 1 base, in that order; junction bases with no gene match: 7. The CDR3 is 15 amino acids. This CDR3 reads CASKLPGGSYNEQFF. The CDR3 nucleotides read TGTGCCAGTAAATTACCGGGGGGATCCTACAATGAGCAGTTCTTC.

V and J are TRBV9 and TRBJ2-3; possible D gene TRBD2, 7 bases. Trimming left V 3 bases short and J 2 bases short, with 22 bases between. Germline V gene data show CDR1 as SGDLS and CDR2 as YYNGEE. The CDR3 spans 18 residues. CDR3 nucleotides: TGTGCCAGCAGCGAAGCACCCGGCGGGGCGGGGGCCACAGATACGCAGTATTTT. Its translation: CASSEAPGGAGATDTQYF.

The rearrangement joins TRBV2 to TRBJ1-4; D unresolved. The CDR3 has 13 residues. Trimming left V 4 bases short and J 6 bases short, with 9 bases between. CDR1 and CDR2 (germline): SNHLY, FYNNEI. The CDR3: CASSGESDEKLFF. The CDR3 bases are TGTGCCAGCAGTGGGGAATCGGATGAAAAACTGTTTTTT.